The 30 T cell receptor beta chains in this list originate from one sample, sequenced in a study of glioma-infiltrating T cells. TCR alpha and beta CDR3 regions were amplified from RNA using iRepertoire nested multiplex PCR. One entry per CDR3 protein results from TCRdb running MiXCR on the multiplex PCR reads. The sample includes fewer than 200,000 distinct CDR3 sequences, about 47% of them seen just once. The sample consisted of glioma tissue, nonneoplastic brain tissue, or PBMCs (not recorded which). Receptor source: a human donor with low-grade glioma or glioblastoma, undergoing nonglioma brain surgery, or in good health (not recorded which).

This clonotype was recorded at least ten times. The J gene is TRBJ2-2, the V gene TRBV6-1, with 7 bases lining up with TRBD2. The CDR3 has 18 residues. CDR1 MNHNS and CDR2 SASEGT come from the germline V gene. Trimming at V came to 5 bases and at J to 2 bases, leaving 14 bases not matched to a gene. The CDR3 nucleotides read TGTGCCAGCAGTACAGTTAACGGACTAGTCGATAACACCGGGGAGCTGTTTTTT. Its translation is CASSTVNGLVDNTGELFF.

This clonotype was seen a handful of times. The CDR3 loop reads CASSPGGRTNEKLFF. The CDR3 bases are TGTGCCAGCAGCCCCGGAGGGAGGACTAATGAAAAACTGTTTTTT. The chain uses TRBV7-9 and TRBJ1-4; unclear D gene. Germline loops: CDR1 SEHNR, CDR2 FQNEAQ (reference sequence). The CDR3 totals 15 residues. The ends were cut back, 5 bases at V and 2 bases at J, with 12 bases in the middle. The whole variable domain, remainder taken from reference TRBV7-9 and TRBJ1-4, is DTGVSQNPRHKITKRGQNVTFRCDPISEHNRLYWYRQTLGQGPEFLTYFQNEAQLEKSRLLSDRFSAERPKGSFSTLEIQRTEQGDSAMYLCASSPGGRTNEKLFFGSGTQLSVL.

This clonotype has at least ten counts. V and J are TRBV10-3 and TRBJ1-2; D unclear. Trimming took 0 bases from V and 1 from J, leaving 3 bases between them. CDR3 length: 13 amino acids. Germline V CDR1 and CDR2: ENHRY, SYGVKD. CDR3 in amino acids: CAISESSNYGYTF. The DNA for the CDR3 is TGTGCCATCAGTGAGTCGAGTAACTATGGCTACACCTTC.

The gene calls are TRBV28 and TRBJ2-7; 8 nucleotides match TRBD2. Germline V gene lookup returns CDR1 MDHEN and CDR2 SYDVKM. This CDR3 has 16 amino acids. V shed 9 bases, J shed 6 bases, and the junction held 19 bases outside the gene matches. The CDR3 is CARSSVSGSWFGEQYF. Here the CDR3 DNA reads TGTGCCAGAAGCTCCGTAAGCGGGAGTTGGTTCGGCGAGCAGTACTTC.

The gene calls are TRBV10-3 and TRBJ2-7, with 10 bases that match TRBD1. V shed 8 bases, J shed 7 bases, and the junction held 14 bases outside the gene matches. Germline V gives CDR1 ENHRY, CDR2 SYGVKD. CDR3 length equals 15 residues. CDR3 residues: CAIGSTGTGVREQYF. The CDR3 DNA reads as TGTGCCATCGGCTCAACCGGGACAGGGGTCCGGGAGCAGTACTTC.

This clonotype was detected only a few times. The chain carries TRBV2 and TRBJ1-1; 9 nucleotides agree with TRBD1. V shed 5 bases and J 4 bases; nucleotides not matched to a gene: 14. CDR1 SNHLY and CDR2 FYNNEI come from the germline V gene. The CDR3 is 17 amino acids. The CDR3, as DNA: TGTGCCAGCAGTACGACCCGGGACAGGGCAGGAGGCACTGAAGCTTTCTTT. It encodes CASSTTRDRAGGTEAFF.

Points on this clonotype: Since a much larger clone is just one base distant, this may be a read error. J is TRBJ2-1 and V is TRBV20-1, with 14 bases aligning to TRBD2. CDR1 is DFQATT and CDR2 is SNEGSKA in the germline V gene (reference sequence). The CDR3 length is 17 residues. The CDR3 nucleotides read TGCAGTGCGGTGCTACAGGGACTAGCGGGAGATTATTATGAGCAGCTCTTC. Translated: CSAVLQGLAGDYYEQLF.

This clonotype was observed at least ten times. This rearrangement joins TRBV19 to TRBJ1-1; D not certain. Deletions cut 3 bases from V and 0 bases from J, with 5 bases between. Germline V gene lookup returns CDR1 LNHDA and CDR2 SQIVND (reference sequence). The CDR3 has 13 amino acids. CDR3 sequence (DNA): TGTGCCAGTAGTATGACATTGAACACTGAAGCTTTCTTT. Protein product: CASSMTLNTEAFF.

The genes are TRBV12-3 or TRBV12-4 and TRBJ2-1; TRBD2 might be the D (7 bases). CDR3 length equals 16 residues. Trimming cost V 5 bases and J 7 bases, with 21 bases left between them. The CDR3 sequence is CASSPPGAGVSNEQFF. The CDR3 nucleotides read TGTGCCAGCAGTCCCCCGGGGGCGGGAGTGAGTAATGAGCAGTTCTTC.

V gene TRBV5-1 combines with J gene TRBJ2-3; no clear D gene. The CDR3 has 14 residues. The V gene lost 5 bases and the J gene lost 0 bases, with 10 bases spanning the gap. In germline, CDR1 is SGHRS, CDR2 YFSETQ. The chain's CDR3 is CASSLLSSTDTQYF. In nucleotides, the CDR3 is TGCGCCAGCAGTTTATTATCTAGCACAGATACGCAGTATTTT.

This clonotype has only a few counts. The chain employs TRBV5-1 and TRBJ1-5; weak D call: TRBD1 (5 bases). V lost 0 bases and J lost 2, with 6 bases in between. Germline V gene data show CDR1 as SGHRS and CDR2 as YFSETQ. The CDR3 is 14 residues long. The CDR3, as DNA: TGCGCCAGCAGCTTGGAAGGGGGCAATCAGCCCCAGCATTTT. Its protein is CASSLEGGNQPQHF.

Concerning this clonotype itself: This may come from a read error, since a much larger clone is one base off. The J gene is TRBJ2-1, the V gene TRBV6-1; 9 bases are a match to TRBD2. There are 16 residues in the CDR3. Germline values: CDR1 MNHNS, CDR2 SASEGT. CDR3 residues: CANSPHDSGSFDEQFF. The CDR3, as DNA: TGTGCCAACAGTCCCCATGATAGCGGGAGTTTCGATGAGCAGTTCTTC.

This clonotype was seen more than once but under ten times. This chain uses TRBV29-1 with TRBJ2-3; the D is unclear. V was clipped by 2 bases and J by 0 bases, with 6 bases between them. Germline V gene data show CDR1 as SQVTM and CDR2 as ANQGSEA. The length of the CDR3 is 13 residues. The CDR3 DNA reads as TGCAGCGTTGAAACAGACAGCACAGATACGCAGTATTTT. Protein: CSVETDSTDTQYF.

This clonotype was counted a few times. The chain uses TRBV7-9 and TRBJ2-3, with D possibly being TRBD2 (5 bases). Germline lookup yields CDR1 SEHNR and CDR2 FQNEAQ (reference sequence). V lost 5 bases, J lost 3 bases, and 18 bases lay in between. The CDR3 is 16 residues long. Here the CDR3 reads CASSLRSTGITDTQYF. The DNA of the CDR3 is TGTGCCAGCAGCCTTCGAAGCACCGGGATTACAGATACGCAGTATTTT.

As concerns this clonotype: A much larger clonotype is one base distant, so this may be a read error. This chain links TRBV20-1 with TRBJ2-3; D perhaps matches TRBD2 (5 bases). V was clipped by 6 bases and J by 3 bases, with 16 bases between them. CDR1 and CDR2 from the germline V gene are DFQATT and SNEGSKA (reference sequence). This CDR3 region has 14 residues. The CDR3 nucleotides are TGCAGTGCCGCCCGGGCGGGCGCTACAGATACGCAGTATTTT. Translation: CSAARAGATDTQYF.

This clonotype was recorded many times. The gene calls are TRBV27 and TRBJ1-1; D uncertain. Trimming cost V 0 bases and J 3 bases, with 5 bases left between them. This CDR3 comprises 13 residues. Per the germline V gene, CDR1 is MNHEY and CDR2 is SMNVEV (reference sequence). CDR3 amino acids: CASSLSRDTEAFF. As DNA, the CDR3 is TGTGCCAGCAGTTTATCGCGGGACACTGAAGCTTTCTTT.

Note on this clonotype: At one end the junction does not follow the germline gene, possibly because of a read error. The V call is TRBV5-1, the J call TRBJ2-1, with 7 bases lining up with TRBD1. CDR3 length equals 15 residues. The V gene's germline CDR1 is SGHRS and CDR2 YFSETQ. CDR3 DNA: TGCGCCAGCAGCGTACGGGACAGCTCCTCCAATGAGGAGTTCTTC. The encoded protein is CASSVRDSSSNEEFF.

This clonotype was detected only once. For the CDR3, the DNA is TGCAGCGTTAGGGAAGTGAACACTGAAGCTTTCTTT. As protein: CSVREVNTEAFF. The rearrangement uses TRBV29-1 and TRBJ1-1; D gene uncertain. The CDR3 consists of 12 residues. V gave up 5 bases and J gave up 0 bases, with 7 bases separating them. Germline lookup yields CDR1 SQVTM and CDR2 ANQGSEA. The variable domain in full, with the rest retrieved from reference TRBV29-1 and TRBJ1-1, is SAVISQKPSRDICQRGTSLTIQCQVDSQVTMMFWYRQQPGQSLTLIATANQGSEATYESGFVIDKFPISRPNLTFSTLTVSNMSPEDSSIYLCSVREVNTEAFFGQGTRLTVV.

The table lists this clonotype with many counts. This chain uses TRBV19 with TRBJ2-7; TRBD2 is a possible D gene (6 bases). This CDR3 is built from 13 residues. Per germline, CDR1 LNHDA and CDR2 SQIVND (reference sequence). The CDR3 reads CATRDSDLYEQYF. In DNA form, the CDR3 reads TGTGCGACCCGGGACTCGGATCTATACGAGCAGTACTTC.

V is TRBV3-1 and J is TRBJ1-5; D is ambiguous. This CDR3 comprises 13 residues. V was clipped by 0 bases and J by 5 bases, with 5 bases between them. The germline gives CDR1 LGHDT, CDR2 YNNKEL (reference sequence). CDR3 region: CASSQDMDQPQHF. The CDR3 DNA reads TGTGCCAGCAGCCAAGATATGGATCAGCCCCAGCATTTT. The full variable domain, its missing parts supplied by reference TRBV3-1 and TRBJ1-5, is DTAVSQTPKYLVTQMGNDKSIKCEQNLGHDTMYWYKQDSKKFLKIMFSYNNKELIINETVPNRFSPKSPDKAHLNLHINSLELGDSAVYFCASSQDMDQPQHFGDGTRLSIL.

This clonotype was counted many times. V gene TRBV7-9 combines with J gene TRBJ2-7; 10 nucleotides align to TRBD1. CDR1 is SEHNR, CDR2 FQNEAQ, per germline (reference sequence). This CDR3 comprises 15 residues. J lost 3 bases, V lost 7 bases, and 9 bases had no gene match. The CDR3 sequence is CASTHGWDRGYEQYF. DNA of the CDR3: TGTGCCAGCACCCACGGCTGGGACAGGGGCTACGAGCAGTACTTC.

A word on this clonotype: This may be a read error, as it is one base from a much larger clone. J is TRBJ2-7 and V is TRBV6-4; 11 bases align to TRBD1. The CDR3 extends over 15 amino acids. V lost 9 bases to trimming and J lost 2 bases; unmatched junction nucleotides: 9. Germline CDR1 and CDR2: MRHNA and SNTAGT. The CDR3 loop reads CARPSPGQGAYEQYF. The CDR3 nucleotides are TGTGCCAGGCCCTCCCCGGGACAGGGGGCCTACGAGCAGTACTTC.

Only one count was recorded for this clonotype. An end of the junction does not agree with germline; a read error may underlie this. The chain is built from TRBV2 and TRBJ2-3; unclear D gene. Germline V gene lookup returns CDR1 SNHLY and CDR2 FYNNEI. The CDR3 is 16 amino acids. CDR3 region: CARSGPQEVDTDTQYF. CDR3 bases: TGTGCCAGGAGTGGACCCCAGGAAGTGGACACAGATACGCAGTATTTT.

This clonotype has a handful of counts. Likely a read error: the CDR3 ends without its conserved phenylalanine or tryptophan. V is TRBV12-3 or TRBV12-4 and J is TRBJ1-2; D is ambiguous. CDR3 size: 12 residues. Trimming shortened V by 3 bases and J by 3 bases, and 5 bases separated the two germline ends. The CDR3 bases are TGTGCCAGCAGTTTGAACCACTATGGCTACACCTTG. The encoded protein is CASSLNHYGYTL.

The table lists this clonotype with many counts. For the CDR3, the DNA is TGTGCCAGCAGTTTGTTGGGTGCAGGGGGCGGAGAGACCCAGTACTTC. Its translation is CASSLLGAGGGETQYF. The rearrangement joins TRBV12-3 or TRBV12-4 to TRBJ2-5; 8 nucleotides match TRBD1. The ends lost 3 bases at V and 4 bases at J; junction bases unmatched: 10. CDR3 length equals 16 residues.

The V gene is TRBV20-1, the J gene TRBJ2-7, with 9 bases that match TRBD2. CDR3 length equals 13 residues. The germline CDR1 and CDR2 sequences are DFQATT and SNEGSKA (reference sequence). V trimming: 6 bases; J trimming: 13 bases; junction bases outside the gene matches: 16. The CDR3 protein is CSASSGSSYGQYF. CDR3 DNA: TGCAGTGCAAGTAGCGGGAGCTCCTACGGGCAATACTTC.

This clonotype was seen many times. V is TRBV29-1 and J is TRBJ2-7; a weak D match, TRBD2 (5 bases). Trimming took off 6 bases at V and 2 bases at J, with 14 bases between the two ends. The CDR3 totals 13 residues. Germline V gives CDR1 SQVTM, CDR2 ANQGSEA. The CDR3 DNA sequence: TGCAGCGTGGATGGTGAGGAGGCCTACGAGCAGTACTTC. The encoded protein is CSVDGEEAYEQYF.

This clonotype was found a few times. Being one base from a much bigger clone, this may be a read error. The chain is built from TRBV24-1 and TRBJ1-5, with D unresolved. The germline CDR1 and CDR2 sequences are KGHDR and SFDVKD. The CDR3 extends over 12 amino acids. CDR3 region: CATSVNNKPQHF. The DNA of the CDR3 is TGTGCCACCAGCGTAAACAATAAGCCCCAGCATTTT.

This clonotype was recorded at least ten times. J is TRBJ2-2 and V is TRBV28; D possibly corresponds to TRBD2 (7 bases). The CDR3 is 15 residues long. V was clipped by 10 bases and J by 5 bases, with 20 bases between them. CDR1 and CDR2 (germline): MDHEN, SYDVKM. The CDR3 DNA reads TGTGCCACCGAACGGCCGGGGGGCTTTACCGGGGAGCTGTTTTTT. Its translation is CATERPGGFTGELFF.

This clonotype was observed many times. The rearrangement uses TRBV20-1 and TRBJ2-1; 10 bases align to TRBD2. CDR3 length equals 14 residues. V shed 3 bases, J shed 8 bases, and the junction held 7 bases outside the gene matches. Germline CDR1 and CDR2: DFQATT and SNEGSKA (reference sequence). In DNA form, the CDR3 reads TGCAGTGCTAGTTCCAGCGGGAGGGCTCATGAGCAGTTCTTC. It codes for CSASSSGRAHEQFF.